This TCR beta chain came from a study of blood T cell repertoires in COVID-19 (dated by TCRdb to 2018 to 2021). Regarding the research as a whole: Samples from collaborators originated in the United States, Italy and Spain and spanned both the acute and convalescent phases of COVID-19. The material from the prospective study consisted of cDNA or gDNA derived from T cells, B-cell-depleted T cells, or PBMCs. The repertoires were made available in a free public database intended to serve as a resource for research on the immune response to SARS-CoV-2. A de-identified subject ID, COVID-19 status, age in years and sex were almost always included in the sample metadata. Samples were obtained from the ongoing ImmuneRACE study (first 160 participants) and from 1,254 subjects provided by 6 global collaborators. Deeply sampled blood TCRbeta repertoires from subjects exposed to, actively infected with, or recovered from COVID-19 were included in the dataset. HLA class I and class II types, where available, came from metadata supplied by the sample provider rather than from assay-based typing.

Regarding this clone: The antigen it binds to is not known. No clone much larger than this one lies a single base away; base qualities are absent.

The CDR3 spans 15 residues, from the cysteine through the phenylalanine. Solely the CDR3 DNA is kept, with 45 bases framed from the first base. Per the germline V gene, SGHVS is the CDR1 and FNYEAQ is the CDR2. Trimming takes 5 bases off V and 2 bases off J; junction bases not matched to a gene: 4. Overall results and qualifications from the work: The quantity of clinical and demographic metadata differed by source and by participant and was supplied without curation.

At one collaborating source in Seattle, patients were enrolled during active infection and were followed longitudinally through the course of disease. The collaborating institutions used their own protocols to collect whole blood in K2EDTA tubes. For TCRbeta analysis, collaborators shipped samples in one of three forms: frozen whole blood, isolated PBMCs, or DNA extracted from either of those sample types. TCRbeta CDR3 regions were amplified from genomic DNA by means of the immunoSEQ Assay, a bias-controlled multiplex PCR. The published analysis was carried out like this. The number of nucleated cells in each sample was estimated from the amplification of reference gene primers within the assay. To quantify the absolute abundance of each unique TCRbeta CDR3 rearrangement, sequence reads were collapsed and filtered. For each sample, productive Simpson clonality was calculated by taking the square root of Simpson's diversity index across productive rearrangements. As stored in TCRdb, this immuneACCESS dataset retains in-frame rearrangements with V and J assigned. A fraction of the clones does not appear; measured against another copy, unresolved V genes explain less than half of the discrepancy, and the remainder lacks a known reason. D and trimming were read from the DNA, whereas the V and J calls and clone size are those reported in that table. The sample includes some 300,000 clones, with over 80% observed a single time. The ten largest clones take up roughly 6.1% of the sample.

The material sequenced was peripheral blood. This TCR was sampled from a woman aged 45-65 years with COVID-19, enrolled during active disease. The rearranged segments are TRBV7-6 and TRBJ2-1, and 9 junctional nucleotides match TRBD1. The DNA sequence follows: TGTGCCAGCAGCAACACAGGGGGCGCCTACAATGAGCAGTTCTTC. This sequence encodes CASSNTGGAYNEQFF.